This passage covers 4 T cell receptor beta chains from one sample sequenced in a study of shared clonotypes between healthy human individuals. Measured with immunoSEQ multiplex PCR; TCRdb has only the in-frame clones, and not every one. The table records some 2 million clones, roughly 96% of them present only once. The sample taken for sequencing was naive CD4+ T cells sorted from blood. As for subset: CD45RA+ positively selected. These receptors all stem from a man in his late teens or twenties in good health.

Comment on this clone: This sample also contains other DNA sequences that code for the same CDR3. The rearrangement links TRBV6-1 to TRBJ2-7; TRBD2 matches 7 bases. Germline V gene lookup returns CDR1 MNHNS and CDR2 SASEGT. This CDR3 spans 12 amino acids. V shed 8 bases, J shed 4 bases, and the junction held 5 bases outside the gene matches. The CDR3, as DNA: TGTGCCAGCCGAACCGGGGGGTACGAGCAGTACTTC. Its translation: CASRTGGYEQYF.

The CDR3 is CASSLTRPEGEQYF. CDR3 DNA sequence: TGTGCCAGCAGCTTAACGCGACCCGAGGGAGAGCAGTACTTC. The rearrangement uses TRBV7-2 and TRBJ2-7; tentative D call: TRBD2 (5 bases). Germline CDR1 SGHTA, CDR2 FQGNSA. The CDR3 sequence is 14 residues long. The V end was cut by 2 bases, the J end by 7 bases, with 15 bases between. Variable domain in full (rest from reference TRBV7-2 and TRBJ2-7): GAGVSQSPSNKVTEKGKDVELRCDPISGHTALYWYRQSLGQGLEFLIYFQGNSAPDKSGLPSDRFSAERTGGSVSTLTIQRTQQEDSAVYLCASSLTRPEGEQYFGPGTRLTVT.

The V and J genes are TRBV11-2 and TRBJ2-7; D not certain. This CDR3 region has 13 residues. CDR1 and CDR2 from the germline V gene are SGHAT and FQNNGV. V was shortened by 0 bases and J by 10 bases, with 13 bases between the two germline ends. Here the CDR3 reads CASSLDSLPVQYF. CDR3 bases: TGTGCCAGCAGCTTAGATTCTCTACCAGTTCAGTACTTC.

A note on this clone: This sample also contains other DNA sequences that code for the same CDR3. V and J are TRBV5-1 and TRBJ1-1; 9 bases align to TRBD1. Germline V gene data show CDR1 as SGHRS and CDR2 as YFSETQ. The length of the CDR3 is 14 residues. With V trimmed by 5 bases and J by 0 bases, 2 bases remained unmatched. CDR3 protein: CASSWTGVNTEAFF. The CDR3, as DNA: TGCGCCAGCAGTTGGACAGGGGTGAACACTGAAGCTTTCTTT.